This T cell receptor (beta chain) was sequenced for a study of shared clonotypes between healthy human individuals. Germline V CDR1 and CDR2: MNHEY, SVGAGI. Trimming stripped 8 bases from V and 4 bases from J, with 12 bases between. The length of the CDR3 is 13 residues. Once extracted for a subset, genomic DNA was divided evenly among several immunoSEQ plates. Data came from immunoSEQ multiplex PCR; TCRdb stores just in-frame clones and leaves some out. The sample comprises 2 million to 2.5 million clones, around 95% of which are singletons, and approximately 0.13% rests with the top ten. Overall study results and limits: Clonotype sharing among donors was expected to depend on sequencing depth.

A remark on this clone: Its specificity is not known.

The clonotype originates from a man between 18 and 35 years old in good health. Sequencing input: naive CD4+ T cells sorted from blood. Subset defined: CD45RA+ positively selected. The rearrangement uses TRBV6-5 and TRBJ1-5, with D possibly matching TRBD1 (5 bases). CDR3 sequence (DNA): TGTGCCAGCTCCTGGGACGGGAATCAGCCCCAGCATTTT. Its translation is CASSWDGNQPQHF.